What follows are 16 T cell receptor beta chains derived from one specimen sequenced in a study of cytomegalovirus exposure and HLA in healthy donors. With 60 Vbeta and 13 Jbeta primers, the PCR was carried out. The assay was immunoSEQ multiplex PCR, and TCRdb's table has in-frame clones only and misses some. The sample has about 89,000 clones; about 74% are singletons. The sequencing input was PBMCs. The receptors were gathered from a male donor in good health and CMV-seronegative.

V gene TRBV5-1 combines with J gene TRBJ2-1; 8 bases are shared with TRBD2. Per germline, CDR1 SGHRS and CDR2 YFSETQ. The length of the CDR3 is 16 residues. J lost 4 bases, V lost 3 bases, and 9 bases had no gene match. In DNA, the CDR3 is TGCGCCAGCAGCTCGACACCGGGACTAGGTTACAATGAGCAGTTCTTC. It translates to CASSSTPGLGYNEQFF.

J is TRBJ2-5 and V is TRBV10-2, with 15 positions matching TRBD2. J lost 5 bases, V lost 6 bases, and 4 bases had no gene match. CDR1 and CDR2 from the germline V gene are WSHSY and SAAADI. The CDR3 has 15 amino acids. CDR3 nucleotide sequence: TGCGCCAGCAGGGGACTAGCGGGAGGAGGGGAGACCCAGTACTTC. Translated, it gives CASRGLAGGGETQYF.

The CDR3 coding sequence is TGTGCCAGTAAAGATTGGCGGGGGGCCTACGAGCAGTACTTC. It specifies CASKDWRGAYEQYF. The chain links TRBV19 to TRBJ2-7; 8 bases align to TRBD2. This CDR3 has 14 residues. Trimming removed 7 bases from V and 2 bases from J; junction bases left unmatched: 7. In germline, CDR1 is LNHDA, CDR2 SQIVND (reference sequence).

The rearrangement uses TRBV6-1 and TRBJ1-1, with no clear D. Germline loops: CDR1 MNHNS, CDR2 SASEGT. The CDR3 spans 16 residues. Trimming pared 0 bases from V and 2 bases from J, leaving 13 bases between. The CDR3 coding sequence is TGTGCCAGCAGTGAAGCGCCCCACCGGTCCAACACTGAAGCTTTCTTT. It codes for CASSEAPHRSNTEAFF.

V is TRBV2 and J is TRBJ2-3, with D hard to call. V shed 2 bases and J shed 6 bases, with 9 bases lying between them. CDR1 SNHLY and CDR2 FYNNEI come from the germline V gene. This CDR3 has 13 residues. The CDR3 loop is CASSEPGGDTQYF. The CDR3, as DNA: TGTGCCAGCAGTGAACCAGGTGGGGATACGCAGTATTTT.

The rearrangement uses TRBV6-1 and TRBJ2-7, with TRBD1 identical over 7 bases. The V and J ends lost 6 bases and 4 bases, in that order; junction bases with no gene match: 12. The germline CDR1 and CDR2 sequences are MNHNS and SASEGT. This CDR3 contains 15 residues. CDR3 sequence (DNA): TGTGCCAGCAGGGACAGGACAAGTCCATCGTACGAGCAGTACTTC. Residues: CASRDRTSPSYEQYF.

A remark on this clone: One end of the junction varies from germline; a read error may be responsible. The chain has TRBV6-1 and TRBJ2-2, with a possible D match to TRBD2 (5 bases). This CDR3 spans 14 amino acids. Germline V gene sequence: CDR1 MNHNS, CDR2 SASEGT. CDR3 residues: CASRERDWTGELFF. The CDR3 DNA sequence: TGTGCCAGCCGTGAGAGGGATTGGACCGGGGAGCTGTTTTTT.

The V and J genes are TRBV28 and TRBJ1-2, with D possibly TRBD1 on 6 matching bases. CDR1 is MDHEN, CDR2 SYDVKM, per germline. V was cut by 8 bases and J by 9 bases, with 16 bases left in between. The CDR3 runs to 12 residues. This CDR3 is CASGRQAYSYTF. The CDR3 DNA sequence: TGTGCCAGCGGGAGACAGGCTTATAGCTACACCTTC.

This sequence joins TRBV28 and TRBJ1-2; TRBD1 is a possible D gene (6 bases). CDR1 MDHEN and CDR2 SYDVKM come from the germline V gene. This CDR3 region has 17 residues. The V end lost 4 bases, the J end lost 2 bases, and 20 bases lay between the germline ends. CDR3 coding DNA: TGTGCCAGCAGTTCGTCGATAGGACAGATGAAAAACTATGGCTACACCTTC. This gives the protein CASSSSIGQMKNYGYTF.

The V and J genes are TRBV19 and TRBJ1-1; D is perhaps TRBD1 (6 bases). V was trimmed by 7 bases and J by 7 bases, leaving 10 bases between them. Germline V lookup: CDR1 LNHDA, CDR2 SQIVND (reference sequence). The CDR3 covers 11 residues. CDR3 amino acids: CASNQGSEAFF. The CDR3 region has the DNA TGTGCCAGTAACCAGGGGAGTGAAGCTTTCTTT.

The CDR3 region has the DNA TGTGCCAGTAGTTCACAGGGGAAAACTGAAGCTTTCTTT. Its translation is CASSSQGKTEAFF. The chain employs TRBV19 and TRBJ1-1; 7 positions agree with TRBD1. The V and J ends lost 5 bases and 5 bases, in that order; junction bases with no gene match: 5. Germline V gives CDR1 LNHDA, CDR2 SQIVND (reference sequence). The CDR3 is 13 residues long.

A few counts support this clone. This rearrangement joins TRBV28 to TRBJ2-5; D possibly corresponds to TRBD2 (6 bases). Germline CDR1 MDHEN, CDR2 SYDVKM. Trimming cost V 4 bases and J 3 bases, with 15 bases left between them. This CDR3 region has 15 residues. CDR3 in DNA: TGTGCCAGCAGTTCGTCTTCGAGACTAGAAGAGACCCAGTACTTC. Protein: CASSSSSRLEETQYF.

The V and J genes are TRBV19 and TRBJ1-2, with 10 bases matching TRBD1. The CDR3 totals 14 residues. V dropped 5 bases and J dropped 1; count of bases not matched to a gene: 1. Germline V CDR1 and CDR2: LNHDA, SQIVND (reference sequence). For the CDR3, the DNA is TGTGCCAGTAGTCGGGACAGGGGTAACTATGGCTACACCTTC. Translated: CASSRDRGNYGYTF. Full variable domain (remainder filled in from reference TRBV19 and TRBJ1-2): DGGITQSPKYLFRKEGQNVTLSCEQNLNHDAMYWYRQDPGQGLRLIYYSQIVNDFQKGDIAEGYSVSREKKESFPLTVTSAQKNPTAFYLCASSRDRGNYGYTFGSGTRLTVV.

The CDR3 spells CASSLDRGSSHEQFF. DNA for the CDR3: TGTGCCAGCAGCTTAGACCGCGGGAGTAGCCATGAGCAGTTCTTC. The chain joins TRBV7-9 to TRBJ2-1; the match to TRBD2 covers 7 bases. V gave up 1 base and J gave up 8 bases; unmatched junction bases: 8. The CDR3 totals 15 residues. The germline gives CDR1 SEHNR, CDR2 FQNEAQ (reference sequence).

The chain uses TRBV5-1 and TRBJ1-3, with D unclear. The CDR3 runs 13 residues. The ends were cut back, 3 bases at V and 2 bases at J, with 6 bases in the middle. The germline V gene encodes CDR1 SGHRS and CDR2 YFSETQ. The CDR3: CASSSLPGNTIYF. CDR3 sequence (DNA): TGCGCCAGCAGCTCCCTACCTGGAAACACCATATATTTT.

The chain has TRBV11-2 and TRBJ2-5; no clear D. CDR1 is SGHAT, CDR2 FQNNGV, per germline. Between the trimmed V and J ends, which lost 1 base and 3 bases, there was a span of 6 bases. This CDR3 spans 13 amino acids. The CDR3 region has the DNA TGTGCCAGCAGCTTAGGAAGCGAAGAGACCCAGTACTTC. As protein: CASSLGSEETQYF.